These T cell receptor beta chains were read from a single sample in a study of shared clonotypes between healthy human individuals. Profiling relied on immunoSEQ multiplex PCR, and the TCRdb table lists in-frame clones only, not all of them. The sample carries approximately 2.3 million clones, 93% recorded once. Sequenced input: naive CD4+ T cells from PBMCs. The receptors originated from a man in his late teens or twenties in good health. Some clones in this sample may be carry-over from other donors' samples. Both conserved end residues are part of each CDR3. D genes are given only for firm matches. Not all rows give a size; the values are once, few, many and, for expanded clones, a class.

J gene | V gene | clone size | D gene | CDR3 protein | CDR3 DNA
TRBJ2-5 | TRBV7-2 | . | . | CASSLGRQETQYF | TGTGCCAGCAGCCTCGGGAGACAAGAGACCCAGTACTTC
TRBJ2-1 | TRBV28 | . | TRBD2 | CASSFIGGRAGGEQFF | TGTGCCAGCAGTTTCATCGGCGGGAGGGCCGGTGGTGAGCAGTTCTTC
TRBJ2-1 | TRBV28 | . | TRBD2 | CASSFNLAVRGNEQFF | TGTGCCAGCAGTTTTAATCTAGCGGTAAGGGGTAATGAGCAGTTCTTC
TRBJ2-7 | TRBV11-2 | . | . | CASSPRGTGSREQYF | TGTGCCAGCAGCCCCCGGGGGACCGGGAGTCGCGAGCAGTACTTC
TRBJ1-1 | TRBV18 | once | . | CASSPTINTEAFF | TGTGCCAGCTCACCAACTATCAACACTGAAGCTTTCTTT
TRBJ2-2 | TRBV7-3 | . | . | CASSPRGGATGELFF | TGTGCCAGCAGCCCCCGCGGAGGGGCCACCGGGGAGCTGTTTTTT
TRBJ1-2 | TRBV10-3 | . | TRBD1 | CAISPTDRVRGYTF | TGTGCCATCAGTCCCACGGACAGGGTAAGAGGCTACACCTTC
TRBJ1-3 | TRBV27 | . | . | CASSFERGNTIYF | TGTGCCAGCAGTTTCGAGAGGGGAAACACCATATATTTT
TRBJ2-7 | TRBV9 | once | . | CASSVQAASDEQYF | TGTGCCAGCAGCGTGCAGGCCGCTAGCGACGAGCAGTACTTC
TRBJ2-5 | TRBV27 | . | . | CASRINGGRGLETQYF | TGTGCCAGCCGCATCAACGGGGGCAGGGGATTGGAGACCCAGTACTTC
TRBJ2-3 | TRBV7-2 | . | . | CASSLAVLAADTQYF | TGTGCCAGCAGCTTAGCCGTCCTAGCAGCGGATACGCAGTATTTT
TRBJ1-2 | TRBV5-6 | . | TRBD1 | CASSSSDRVYGYTF | TGTGCCAGCAGCTCCTCCGACAGGGTCTATGGCTACACCTTC
TRBJ2-2 | TRBV5-1 | . | . | CASSPRGSQYTGELFF | TGCGCCAGCAGCCCAAGGGGCTCCCAGTACACCGGGGAGCTGTTTTTT
TRBJ1-2 | TRBV10-3 | once | TRBD1 | CAIYSGTGTLGYTF | TGTGCCATCTACTCCGGGACAGGGACTCTTGGCTACACCTTC
TRBJ1-1 | TRBV11-2 | . | . | CASSLTTGGQAFF | TGTGCCAGCAGCTTAACAACAGGTGGTCAAGCTTTCTTT
TRBJ2-3 | TRBV14 | . | TRBD1 | CASRVQGVDTQYF | TGTGCCAGCAGAGTCCAGGGGGTAGATACGCAGTATTTT
TRBJ2-7 | TRBV2 | once | . | CASSERGTVTYEQYF | TGTGCCAGCAGTGAGAGGGGGACGGTTACCTACGAGCAGTACTTC
TRBJ2-7 | TRBV19 | . | . | CASSIMGSLSYEQYF | TGTGCCAGTAGTATTATGGGATCGCTCTCCTACGAGCAGTACTTC
TRBJ1-1 | TRBV7-9 | few | . | CASSLRQENTEAFF | TGTGCCAGCAGCTTAAGACAAGAGAACACTGAAGCTTTCTTT
TRBJ2-3 | TRBV5-6 | . | . | CASSLPRPGDTQYF | TGTGCCAGCAGCTTGCCCCGGCCGGGGGATACGCAGTATTTT
TRBJ2-2 | TRBV4-2 | . | TRBD1 | CASSQTGVAGELFF | TGTGCCAGCAGCCAAACAGGGGTCGCCGGGGAGCTGTTTTTT
TRBJ1-5 | TRBV5-1 | . | . | CASSPDPQGGLQPQHF | TGCGCCAGCAGCCCCGATCCACAGGGAGGATTACAGCCCCAGCATTTT
TRBJ2-7 | TRBV20-1 | . | TRBD1 | CSVGRGHEQYF | TGCAGTGTAGGCAGGGGGCACGAGCAGTACTTC
TRBJ1-1 | TRBV6-1 | . | TRBD1 | CASSGQGYTEAFF | TGTGCCAGCAGTGGACAGGGCTACACTGAAGCTTTCTTT
TRBJ2-7 | TRBV2 | . | . | CASRVEAYEQYF | TGTGCCAGCAGGGTGGAGGCCTACGAGCAGTACTTC
TRBJ2-7 | TRBV5-8 | . | . | CASSLVVTPVIHEQYF | TGTGCCAGCAGCTTGGTGGTGACCCCCGTCATCCACGAGCAGTACTTC
TRBJ1-2 | TRBV6-5 | . | TRBD1 | CASSDSGTGLYGYTF | TGTGCCAGCAGTGACTCCGGGACAGGGCTCTATGGCTACACCTTC
TRBJ2-5 | TRBV5-7 | . | TRBD1 | CASTGESLETQYF | TGTGCCTCGACAGGGGAGTCACTAGAGACCCAGTACTTC
TRBJ2-5 | TRBV2 | . | TRBD1 | CASSEAYQGQGEETQYF | TGTGCCAGCAGTGAAGCTTATCAGGGACAGGGAGAAGAGACCCAGTACTTC
TRBJ2-3 | TRBV5-1 | . | . | CASSSGTVGPDTQYF | TGCGCCAGCAGCTCGGGTACCGTGGGTCCAGATACGCAGTATTTT
TRBJ1-2 | TRBV28 | once | TRBD1 | CASITGAGHVGNGYTF | TGTGCCAGCATCACAGGGGCAGGGCATGTGGGTAATGGCTACACCTTC
TRBJ2-5 | TRBV5-1 | . | . | CASSLVGGQETQYF | TGCGCCAGCAGCTTGGTCGGTGGACAAGAGACCCAGTACTTC
TRBJ2-2 | TRBV7-2 | . | . | CASSLQALGGELFF | TGTGCCAGCAGCTTGCAGGCCTTGGGGGGGGAGCTGTTTTTT
TRBJ2-1 | TRBV4-1 | . | TRBD2 | CASSQTTLAGAEHEQFF | TGCGCCAGCAGCCAAACTACGCTAGCGGGAGCTGAACACGAGCAGTTCTTC
TRBJ2-5 | TRBV7-9 | . | TRBD2 | CASSLALGLAGETQYF | TGTGCCAGCAGCTTAGCCTTGGGACTAGCTGGGGAGACCCAGTACTTC
TRBJ2-7 | TRBV19 | . | TRBD1 | CASSPRDRGRYYEQYF | TGTGCCAGTAGTCCCCGGGACAGGGGGCGGTACTACGAGCAGTACTTC
TRBJ1-1 | TRBV18 | . | TRBD1 | CASSPPGQGEAFF | TGTGCCAGCTCACCACCCGGACAGGGTGAAGCTTTCTTT
TRBJ2-7 | TRBV6-5 | . | . | CASRLDLLSEQYF | TGTGCCAGCAGACTGGACTTATTGAGCGAGCAGTACTTC
TRBJ1-1 | TRBV2 | . | . | CASSDGAGLNTEAFF | TGTGCCAGCAGTGACGGGGCAGGTTTGAACACTGAAGCTTTCTTT
TRBJ2-2 | TRBV10-3 | . | . | CAISESRVNTGELFF | TGTGCCATCAGTGAGAGTCGGGTGAACACCGGGGAGCTGTTTTTT
TRBJ2-1 | TRBV29-1 | . | . | CSAPFSSYNEQFF | TGCAGCGCTCCCTTCAGCTCCTACAATGAGCAGTTCTTC
TRBJ1-4 | TRBV27 | . | . | CASSPLERGEKLFF | TGTGCCAGCAGTCCCCTGGAAAGAGGGGAAAAACTGTTTTTT
TRBJ2-7 | TRBV5-1 | . | TRBD2 | CASGFSSGSSYEQYF | TGCGCCAGCGGCTTTAGTAGCGGGAGCTCCTACGAGCAGTACTTC
TRBJ1-4 | TRBV28 | . | TRBD1 | CASNPPGGALTNEKLFF | TGTGCCAGCAACCCTCCAGGGGGAGCTTTAACTAATGAAAAACTGTTTTTT
TRBJ2-1 | TRBV2 | . | TRBD2 | CASSEGLENEQFF | TGTGCCAGCAGCGAAGGACTAGAGAATGAGCAGTTCTTC
TRBJ1-6 | TRBV2 | . | . | CASSGGPGESPLHF | TGTGCCAGCAGTGGTGGCCCGGGGGAATCACCCCTCCACTTT
TRBJ2-3 | TRBV5-1 | . | TRBD2 | CASSLLAFRTDTQYF | TGCGCCAGCAGCTTACTAGCGTTTCGCACAGATACGCAGTATTTT
TRBJ1-1 | TRBV7-9 | . | TRBD1 | CASSLTGGAYEGTEAFF | TGTGCCAGCAGCCTTACAGGGGGCGCGTATGAGGGGACTGAAGCTTTCTTT
TRBJ1-2 | TRBV5-6 | . | . | CASSGGAFYPYGYTF | TGTGCCAGCAGCGGGGGGGCATTCTACCCCTATGGCTACACCTTC
TRBJ2-1 | TRBV5-1 | once | TRBD1 | CASSTTGQGYDEQFF | TGCGCCAGCAGCACCACCGGACAGGGGTACGATGAGCAGTTCTTC
TRBJ2-2 | TRBV7-9 | once | TRBD1 | CASSLGDRGSIKELFF | TGTGCCAGCAGCTTAGGCGACAGGGGGTCCATCAAGGAGCTGTTTTTT
TRBJ1-2 | TRBV7-2 | . | . | CASSLDKGGYTF | TGTGCCAGCAGCTTAGATAAGGGTGGCTACACCTTC
TRBJ1-1 | TRBV11-1 | . | . | CASSLDGGNTEAFF | TGTGCCAGCAGCTTGGACGGTGGGAACACTGAAGCTTTCTTT
TRBJ2-3 | TRBV4-2 | . | TRBD2 | CASSHNIPAGGSTDTQYF | TGTGCCAGCAGCCACAACATTCCAGCGGGAGGTAGCACAGATACGCAGTATTTT
TRBJ1-3 | TRBV5-5 | once | . | CASSSPPTAISGNTIYF | TGTGCCAGCAGCTCGCCCCCGACAGCGATCTCTGGAAACACCATATATTTT
TRBJ1-6 | TRBV4-3 | . | TRBD1 | CAAGTGNSPLHF | TGCGCCGCCGGGACAGGGAATTCACCCCTCCACTTT
TRBJ2-1 | TRBV29-1 | . | . | CSAGPAWDEQFF | TGCAGCGCGGGCCCTGCCTGGGATGAGCAGTTCTTC